This T cell receptor beta chain was found in a study of technical replicates of blood from a few donors. Clones were sequenced by immunoSEQ multiplex PCR, and TCRdb holds only the in-frame ones, with some missing. This table holds approximately 74,000 clones, 98% found once. CDR1 is SGHRS and CDR2 is YFSETQ in the germline V gene. The CDR3 sequence is 13 residues long. V lost 9 bases to trimming and J lost 2 bases; unmatched junction nucleotides: 4. This chain connects TRBV5-1 to TRBJ2-2; 7 bases are a match to TRBD2. Sequenced input: T cells isolated from PBMCs. The source of this sequence is a human donor in good health. The CDR3 coding sequence is TGCGCCACCCGGGGGGAAAACACCGGGGAGCTGTTTTTT. Translation: CATRGENTGELFF. The variable domain in full, with the rest retrieved from reference TRBV5-1 and TRBJ2-2, is KAGVTQTPRYLIKTRGQQVTLSCSPISGHRSVSWYQQTPGQGLQFLFEYFSETQRNKGNFPGRFSGRQFSNSRSEMNVSTLELGDSALYLCATRGENTGELFFGEGSRLTVL.